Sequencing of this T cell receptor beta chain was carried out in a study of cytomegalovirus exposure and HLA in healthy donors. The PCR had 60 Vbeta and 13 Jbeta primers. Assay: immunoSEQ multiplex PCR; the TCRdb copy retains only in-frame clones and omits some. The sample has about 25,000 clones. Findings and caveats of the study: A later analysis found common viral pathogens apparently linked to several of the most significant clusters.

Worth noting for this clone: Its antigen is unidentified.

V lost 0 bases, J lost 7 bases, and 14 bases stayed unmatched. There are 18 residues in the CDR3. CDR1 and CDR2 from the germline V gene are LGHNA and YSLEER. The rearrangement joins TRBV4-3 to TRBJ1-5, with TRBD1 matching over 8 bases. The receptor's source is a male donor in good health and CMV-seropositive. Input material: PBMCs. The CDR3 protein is CASSQEKGGTGLDQPQHF. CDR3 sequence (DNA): TGCGCCAGCAGCCAAGAAAAGGGGGGGACAGGTCTAGACCAGCCCCAGCATTTT.